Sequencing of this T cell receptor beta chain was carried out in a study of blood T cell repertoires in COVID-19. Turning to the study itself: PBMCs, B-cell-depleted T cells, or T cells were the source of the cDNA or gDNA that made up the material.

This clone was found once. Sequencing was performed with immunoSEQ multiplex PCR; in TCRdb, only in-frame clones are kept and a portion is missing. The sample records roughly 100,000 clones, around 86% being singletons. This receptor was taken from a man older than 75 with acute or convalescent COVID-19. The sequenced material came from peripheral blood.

Written as DNA, the CDR3 is TGTGCCAGCAGTGAACAGATTGGGACTACGGCGGAGACCCAGTACTTC. Translating gives CASSEQIGTTAETQYF. The chain has TRBV6-1 and TRBJ2-5, with 7 bases that match TRBD2. In germline, CDR1 is MNHNS, CDR2 SASEGT. The CDR3 loop spans 16 amino acids. With V trimmed by 2 bases and J by 5 bases, 11 bases remained unmatched.